The 24 T cell receptor beta chains reported below all come from one sample, sequenced in a study of cytomegalovirus exposure and HLA in healthy donors. Clones were read by immunoSEQ multiplex PCR, and TCRdb kept only the in-frame ones, dropping some. The sample includes about 200,000 clones, roughly 83% of them seen just once. Sequencing was performed on PBMCs. The receptor source for this set is a woman younger than 30 in good health and CMV-seronegative.

The chain couples TRBV28 to TRBJ2-7; 10 positions agree with TRBD1. The CDR3 contains 15 residues. V lost 3 bases and J lost 3; bases outside the gene matches: 5. The germline V gene encodes CDR1 MDHEN and CDR2 SYDVKM. The CDR3 spells CASSFPGTGDYEQYF. In DNA form, the CDR3 reads TGTGCCAGCAGTTTCCCCGGGACAGGGGACTACGAGCAGTACTTC.

The chain links TRBV9 to TRBJ2-7; 9 positions agree with TRBD2. Trimming cost V 0 bases and J 3 bases; bases outside gene matches: 4. The CDR3 has 15 residues. Germline V gene data show CDR1 as SGDLS and CDR2 as YYNGEE. CDR3 sequence (DNA): TGTGCCAGCAGCGTAGGACTAGCGGAAAGCTACGAGCAGTACTTC. This sequence encodes CASSVGLAESYEQYF.

The V and J genes are TRBV7-6 and TRBJ2-7; no clear D gene. Germline V gene sequence: CDR1 SGHVS, CDR2 FNYEAQ. The CDR3 extends over 12 amino acids. Trimming took off 5 bases at V and 9 bases at J, with 14 bases between the two ends. CDR3 nucleotide sequence: TGTGCCAGCAGCACCACCCGGGTCGCGCAGTACTTC. It translates to CASSTTRVAQYF.

The V gene is TRBV9, the J gene TRBJ2-7, with D possibly being TRBD2 (6 bases). The ends were cut back, 1 base at V and 5 bases at J, with 10 bases in the middle. Germline V lookup: CDR1 SGDLS, CDR2 YYNGEE. The CDR3 runs to 13 residues. CDR3 coding DNA: TGTGCCAGCAGCGTATTCGGCGGGGACGAGCAGTACTTC. Amino acid sequence: CASSVFGGDEQYF.

This clone has more than one count but fewer than ten. The gene calls are TRBV7-9 and TRBJ2-2; D gene unclear. Germline values: CDR1 SEHNR, CDR2 FQNEAQ (reference sequence). The CDR3 loop spans 12 amino acids. Deletions cut 5 bases from V and 8 bases from J, with 9 bases between. DNA of the CDR3: TGTGCCAGCAGCCAGGAATGGGGGGAGCTGTTTTTT. This translates into CASSQEWGELFF.

This clone was counted once. The chain recombines TRBV5-6 with TRBJ2-1; TRBD1 matches at 7 bases. CDR1 is SGHDT, CDR2 YYEEEE, per germline. There are 16 residues in the CDR3. Trimming took 5 bases from V and 7 from J; bases not matched to a gene: 15. CDR3 sequence reads: CASSYDRGLRGNEQFF. DNA of the CDR3: TGTGCCAGCAGTTATGATAGGGGGCTTCGGGGAAATGAGCAGTTCTTC.

About this clone itself: Other DNA sequences in the same sample also yield this CDR3. The chain employs TRBV5-1 and TRBJ2-7; 8 bases are a match to TRBD1. Trimming cost V 3 bases and J 0 bases; bases outside gene matches: 2. The CDR3 covers 14 residues. Per the germline V gene, CDR1 is SGHRS and CDR2 is YFSETQ. CDR3 nucleotides: TGCGCCAGCAGCTGGGGACAGGACTCCTACGAGCAGTACTTC. Its protein is CASSWGQDSYEQYF.

The V and J genes are TRBV4-1 and TRBJ2-5; 7 bases are shared with TRBD2. V dropped 1 base and J dropped 5; count of bases not matched to a gene: 10. The CDR3 is 16 amino acids. Germline assignment: CDR1 MGHRA and CDR2 YSYEKL. CDR3: CASSQGGGGPAETQYF. Written as DNA, the CDR3 is TGCGCCAGCAGCCAAGGCGGCGGGGGACCCGCTGAGACCCAGTACTTC.

V is TRBV2 and J is TRBJ2-1; D is uncertain. Germline values: CDR1 SNHLY, CDR2 FYNNEI. CDR3 length equals 15 residues. The V end lost 8 bases, the J end lost 2 bases, and 16 bases lay between the germline ends. CDR3 protein: CASSTNQGPYNEQFF. Written as DNA, the CDR3 is TGTGCCAGCTCGACAAACCAAGGACCCTACAATGAGCAGTTCTTC.

The chain joins TRBV6-6 to TRBJ2-1; TRBD2 matches 9 bases. The CDR3 totals 14 residues. CDR1 MNHNY and CDR2 SVGAGI come from the germline V gene (reference sequence). Trimming took 8 bases from V and 4 from J; bases not matched to a gene: 6. Here the CDR3 reads CASGASGVYNEQFF. The CDR3 nucleotides read TGTGCCAGCGGGGCTAGCGGGGTTTACAATGAGCAGTTCTTC.

The V call is TRBV6-5, the J call TRBJ1-1; D might be TRBD1 (5 bases). CDR3 length: 12 amino acids. Per germline, CDR1 MNHEY and CDR2 SVGAGI. Trimming pared 5 bases from V and 8 bases from J, leaving 12 bases between. The CDR3 region has the DNA TGTGCCAGCAGTCAGTCGGGGACGGAAGCTTTCTTT. Protein: CASSQSGTEAFF.

The rearrangement uses TRBV5-1 and TRBJ2-3; D gene unclear. V lost 1 base to trimming and J lost 0 bases, with 12 bases between them. CDR1 is SGHRS, CDR2 YFSETQ, per germline. CDR3 length: 16 residues. The DNA of the CDR3 is TGCGCCAGCAGCTTGATTCAGAGAGCTAGCACAGATACGCAGTATTTT. Its protein product is CASSLIQRASTDTQYF.

This clone came up a few times. This chain uses TRBV19 with TRBJ2-7; 9 nucleotides match TRBD1. The J segment lost 2 bases and the V segment lost 7 bases, leaving 3 bases of the junction unmatched. Germline assignment: CDR1 LNHDA and CDR2 SQIVND (reference sequence). The CDR3 contains 13 residues. The CDR3 protein is CASTGTGTYEQYF. CDR3 nucleotides: TGTGCCAGTACCGGGACAGGGACCTACGAGCAGTACTTC.

The V gene is TRBV11-2, the J gene TRBJ1-4; TRBD1 aligns across 7 bases. Looked up from germline, CDR1 is SGHAT and CDR2 is FQNNGV. This CDR3 is 15 amino acids long. Trimming at V came to 5 bases and at J to 3 bases, leaving 6 bases not matched to a gene. The CDR3 loop is CASSPRQGSNEKLFF. CDR3 coding DNA: TGTGCCAGCAGCCCGAGACAGGGTTCTAATGAAAAACTGTTTTTT.

CDR3 nucleotides: TGTGCCTGGAGGGGAGAAAATCAGCCCCAGCATTTT. It yields the protein CAWRGENQPQHF. The chain recombines TRBV30 with TRBJ1-5; D gene unclear. Germline loops: CDR1 GTSNPN, CDR2 SVGIG (reference sequence). The CDR3 sequence is 12 residues long. V lost 3 bases to trimming and J lost 4 bases, with 7 bases between them. The whole variable domain, remainder taken from reference TRBV30 and TRBJ1-5, is SQTIHQWPATLVQPVGSPLSLECTVEGTSNPNLYWYRQAAGRGLQLLFYSVGIGQISSEVPQNLSASRPQDRQFILSSKKLLLSDSGFYLCAWRGENQPQHFGDGTRLSIL.

The genes are TRBV4-1 and TRBJ1-2; 8 bases agree with TRBD1. Germline lookup yields CDR1 MGHRA and CDR2 YSYEKL. V shed 3 bases and J 8 bases; nucleotides not matched to a gene: 20. The CDR3 sequence is 18 residues long. The DNA for the CDR3 is TGCGCCAGCAGCCACCTGAGGGCCCAAACGGGAGGACAGGGCGGCTACACCTTC. Amino acids: CASSHLRAQTGGQGGYTF.

V is TRBV4-1 and J is TRBJ2-2; no firm D call. This CDR3 is 18 amino acids long. Germline V lookup: CDR1 MGHRA, CDR2 YSYEKL. V dropped 4 bases and J dropped 0 bases, with 18 bases sitting between them. The CDR3 sequence: CASSPLTPELANTGELFF. As DNA, the CDR3 is TGCGCCAGCAGCCCCCTAACGCCAGAACTCGCGAACACCGGGGAGCTGTTTTTT.

The chain carries TRBV5-6 and TRBJ1-2, with D possibly matching TRBD1 (6 bases). V shed 2 bases and J shed 1 base, with 15 bases lying between them. Germline V CDR1 and CDR2: SGHDT, YYEEEE. This CDR3 spans 16 amino acids. The CDR3 DNA follows: TGTGCCAGCAGCTTCGTGGTAGCAGGGGTTAACTATGGCTACACCTTC. This codes for CASSFVVAGVNYGYTF.

V gene TRBV4-1 combines with J gene TRBJ2-7; D remains unclear. V dropped 1 base and J dropped 2 bases, with 3 bases sitting between them. Germline CDR1 MGHRA, CDR2 YSYEKL. This CDR3 spans 12 amino acids. The CDR3 DNA sequence: TGCGCCAGCAGCCAAGTGACCTACGAGCAGTACTTC. Translating gives CASSQVTYEQYF.

The rearrangement joins TRBV29-1 to TRBJ2-1; 13 bases map to TRBD2. Germline V gene lookup returns CDR1 SQVTM and CDR2 ANQGSEA. This CDR3 has 16 amino acids. The V and J ends lost 1 base and 0 bases, in that order; junction bases with no gene match: 0. The CDR3 DNA reads as TGCAGCGTTGAAGGGACTAGCGGGAGCTCCTACAATGAGCAGTTCTTC. It codes for CSVEGTSGSSYNEQFF.

CDR3 region: CASSQNIGIYEQYF. For the CDR3, the DNA is TGCGCCAGCAGCCAAAACATAGGAATTTACGAGCAGTACTTC. The rearrangement links TRBV4-1 to TRBJ2-7, with D unclear. CDR1 MGHRA and CDR2 YSYEKL come from the germline V gene. Trimming shortened V by 2 bases and J by 4 bases, and 12 bases separated the two germline ends. The CDR3 is 14 residues long.

The chain links TRBV7-6 to TRBJ2-7; possibly TRBD1 for D (5 bases). The germline V and J ends were trimmed by 0 bases and 6 bases, with 9 bases remaining between them. The length of the CDR3 is 13 residues. Germline assignment: CDR1 SGHVS and CDR2 FNYEAQ. CDR3 sequence (DNA): TGTGCCAGCAGCTTAGCCAGGGCAGGCGAGCAGTACTTC. Its translation: CASSLARAGEQYF.

The chain employs TRBV28 and TRBJ2-2, with D tentatively TRBD1 (6 bases). The V gene lost 10 bases and the J gene lost 2 bases, with 11 bases spanning the gap. CDR1 MDHEN and CDR2 SYDVKM come from the germline V gene. The CDR3 is made up of 13 amino acids. CDR3 amino acids: CATRDTNTGELFF. In DNA, the CDR3 is TGTGCCACCCGGGACACCAACACCGGGGAGCTGTTTTTT.

The rearrangement joins TRBV9 to TRBJ2-5; D is undetermined. The CDR3 is 13 residues long. V lost 0 bases and J 4 bases, leaving 7 bases between the germline ends. Germline V lookup: CDR1 SGDLS, CDR2 YYNGEE. The CDR3 here is CASSVGLSETQYF. CDR3 DNA sequence: TGTGCCAGCAGCGTAGGCCTATCAGAGACCCAGTACTTC.